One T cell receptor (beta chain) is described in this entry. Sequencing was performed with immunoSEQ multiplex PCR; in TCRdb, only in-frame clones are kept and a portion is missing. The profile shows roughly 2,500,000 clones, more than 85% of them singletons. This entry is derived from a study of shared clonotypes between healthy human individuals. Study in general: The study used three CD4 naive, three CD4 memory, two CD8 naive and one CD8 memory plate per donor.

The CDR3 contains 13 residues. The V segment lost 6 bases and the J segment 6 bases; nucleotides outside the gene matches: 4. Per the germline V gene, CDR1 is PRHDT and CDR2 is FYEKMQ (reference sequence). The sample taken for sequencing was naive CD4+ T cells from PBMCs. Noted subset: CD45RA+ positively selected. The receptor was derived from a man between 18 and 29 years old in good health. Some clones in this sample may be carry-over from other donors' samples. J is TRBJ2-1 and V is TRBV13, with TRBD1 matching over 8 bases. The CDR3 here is CASSTTGGNEQFF. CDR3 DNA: TGTGCCAGCAGTACTACAGGGGGCAATGAGCAGTTCTTC.